This T cell receptor (beta chain) was found in a study of T cell responses to AZD1222 COVID-19 vaccine (dated by TCRdb to about 2021). Turning to the overall study: AZD1222 recipients with second doses at about 4 weeks or about 12 weeks were pooled, because spike-specific TCR depth and breadth did not differ between schedules. Trial participants were enrolled into age subgroups of 18-55, 56-69 and 70-plus years, which contained 148, 28 and 57 TCR-sequenced participants, respectively. TCR sequencing covered some 250 trial participants: 200 to 220 given two doses of AZD1222 and approximately 25 given two doses of MenACWY control vaccine. Broad study findings and their caveats: After two AZD1222 doses, spike-specific TCR breadth and depth were significantly higher than at day 0 and than in MenACWY recipients. The whole spike protein was spanned by vaccine-associated CD4 TCRs, and dominant responses were seen in regions 160-218 and 743-854. Conclusions about previously exposed vaccinees were limited because only a handful of AZD1222 recipients were SARS-CoV-2 seropositive at baseline. Because no samples from the day 14 peak response were available, repertoires could be characterized only after the peak T cell response. Epitopes outside the regions mutated in the B.1.351 and B.1.1.7 variants were reportedly recognized by nearly half of the unique spike-specific TCRs. Most participants were white British and females outnumbered males, and the authors suggested that clonal diversity may have been underestimated. The 56-69-year group was small, and its depth increase did not reach significance, likely because of low power.

This clone was seen a single time. The antigen it binds to is not known. There are no base qualities to consult, and no much larger clone falls within one base. The CDR3 regions of human TCRbeta chains were analyzed by immunosequencing. In the source study's methods: Repertoire TCRs were checked for matches against a reference library of SARS-CoV-2-specific TCRs that had been generated using the MIRA antigen-specificity platform. Breadth meant the fraction of unique TCRs that were SARS-CoV-2-associated, whereas depth meant the fraction of total T cells that were SARS-CoV-2-associated. Using the MIRA data, each spike-specific TCR was assigned both to the spike region to which the TCR was reactive and to a CD4 or CD8 class. Log10-transformed breadth and depth values were compared by one-way ANOVA with Sidak's multiple comparisons tests. TCRdb took this table from immuneACCESS and kept in-frame rearrangements with V and J called. Such tables lack part of the clones; where checked against another copy, unresolved V genes explain under half of the gap, and the rest is unexplained. Clonal size and the V and J genes are those of that table, whereas D and trimming came from the DNA. Here the sample has 120,000 or so clones; 80% to 90% occur a single time. The ten largest clones represent about 1.6% of the sample.

What the time point label conveys for this sample: baseline before first vaccination. Vaccinee samples were obtained from the UK trials COV001 and COV002, which included a single-blind randomized controlled phase 2/3 trial of AZD1222 (ChAdOx1 nCoV-19) in healthy adults. For TCRbeta chain sequencing, PBMC samples were collected from trial participants at day 0 and at day 28 after the second dose. In the germline V gene, CDR1 corresponds to MNHEY and CDR2 to SVGAGI. Trimming removed 7 bases from V and 4 bases from J, leaving 16 bases between the germline ends. Including the terminal cysteine and phenylalanine, the CDR3 comprises 14 residues. The entry retains the CDR3 DNA only, 42 bases that are in frame from base 1.

This clonotype originated in an adult in good health. The starting material was peripheral blood, obtained on day 0 of AZD1222 vaccination. The chain is encoded by TRBV6-5 joined to TRBJ1-2; a tentative D match to TRBD1 spans 6 bases. The CDR3 loop reads CASTRRGLGYGYTF. The DNA is TGTGCCAGCACACGTCGGGGGCTCGGCTATGGCTACACCTTC.